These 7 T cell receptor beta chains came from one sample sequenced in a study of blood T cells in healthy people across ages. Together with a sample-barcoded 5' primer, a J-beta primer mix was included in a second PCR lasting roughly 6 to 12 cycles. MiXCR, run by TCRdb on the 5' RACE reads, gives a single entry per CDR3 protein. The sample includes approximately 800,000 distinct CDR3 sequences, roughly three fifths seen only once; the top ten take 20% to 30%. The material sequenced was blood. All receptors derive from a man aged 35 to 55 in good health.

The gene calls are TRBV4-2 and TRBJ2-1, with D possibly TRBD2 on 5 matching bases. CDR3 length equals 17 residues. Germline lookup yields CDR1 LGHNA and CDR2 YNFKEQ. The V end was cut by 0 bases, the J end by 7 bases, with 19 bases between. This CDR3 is CASSQELGRALGNEQFF. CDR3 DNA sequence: TGTGCCAGCAGCCAAGAGCTTGGGAGAGCGTTGGGAAATGAGCAGTTCTTC.

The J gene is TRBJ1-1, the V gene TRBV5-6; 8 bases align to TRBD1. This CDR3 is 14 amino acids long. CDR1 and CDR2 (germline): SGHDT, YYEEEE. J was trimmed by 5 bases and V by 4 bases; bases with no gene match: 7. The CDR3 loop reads CASSPATGGTEAFF. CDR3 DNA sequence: TGTGCCAGCAGCCCAGCCACAGGGGGAACTGAAGCTTTCTTT.

The CDR3 here is CASSRVSGNEQFF. CDR3 sequence (DNA): TGCGCCAGCAGCCGGGTTAGCGGCAATGAGCAGTTCTTC. The V and J genes are TRBV4-3 and TRBJ2-1, with D maybe TRBD2 (6 bases). Germline V gene data show CDR1 as LGHNA and CDR2 as YSLEER. Between the trimmed V and J ends, which lost 4 bases and 6 bases, there was a span of 10 bases. The length of the CDR3 is 13 residues.

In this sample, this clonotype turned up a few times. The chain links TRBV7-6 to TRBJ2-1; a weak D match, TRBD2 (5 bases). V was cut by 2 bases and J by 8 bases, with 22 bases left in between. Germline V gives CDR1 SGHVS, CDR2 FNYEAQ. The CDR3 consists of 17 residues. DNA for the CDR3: TGTGCCAGCAGCTTATTGTTACGGGGTTTAAGCACGGATGAGCAGTTCTTC. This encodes CASSLLLRGLSTDEQFF.

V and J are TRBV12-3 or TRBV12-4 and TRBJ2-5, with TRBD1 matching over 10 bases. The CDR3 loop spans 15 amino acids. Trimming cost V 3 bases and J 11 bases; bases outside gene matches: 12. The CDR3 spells CASSFPGTGVWEQYF. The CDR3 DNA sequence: TGTGCCAGCAGTTTTCCCGGGACAGGGGTCTGGGAGCAGTACTTC.

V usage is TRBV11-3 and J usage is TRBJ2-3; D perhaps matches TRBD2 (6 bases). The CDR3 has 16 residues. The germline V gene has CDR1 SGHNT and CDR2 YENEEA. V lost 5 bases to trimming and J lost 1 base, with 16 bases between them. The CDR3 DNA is TGTGCCAGCAGCCCCGGACTACGCCGCGGCACAGATACGCAGTATTTT. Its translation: CASSPGLRRGTDTQYF.

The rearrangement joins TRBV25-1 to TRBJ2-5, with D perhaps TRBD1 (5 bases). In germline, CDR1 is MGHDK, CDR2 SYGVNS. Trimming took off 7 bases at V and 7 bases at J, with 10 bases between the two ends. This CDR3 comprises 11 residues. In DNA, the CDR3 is TGTGCCAGCATCCAGGGATGGACCCAGTACTTC. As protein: CASIQGWTQYF.